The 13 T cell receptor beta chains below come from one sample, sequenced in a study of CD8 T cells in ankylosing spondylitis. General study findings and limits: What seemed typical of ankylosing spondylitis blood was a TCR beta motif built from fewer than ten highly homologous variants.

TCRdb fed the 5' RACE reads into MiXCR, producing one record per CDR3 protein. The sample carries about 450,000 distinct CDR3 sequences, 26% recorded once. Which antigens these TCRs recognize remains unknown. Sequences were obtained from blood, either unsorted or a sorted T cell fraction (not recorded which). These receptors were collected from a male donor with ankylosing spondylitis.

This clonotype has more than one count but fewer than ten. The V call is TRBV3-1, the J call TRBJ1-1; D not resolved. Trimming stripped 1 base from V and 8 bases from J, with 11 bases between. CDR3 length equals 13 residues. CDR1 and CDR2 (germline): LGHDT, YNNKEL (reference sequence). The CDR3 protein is CASSQVTSLEAFF. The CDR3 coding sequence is TGTGCCAGCAGCCAAGTAACCAGCCTCGAAGCTTTCTTT. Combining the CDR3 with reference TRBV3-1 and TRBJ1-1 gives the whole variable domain DTAVSQTPKYLVTQMGNDKSIKCEQNLGHDTMYWYKQDSKKFLKIMFSYNNKELIINETVPNRFSPKSPDKAHLNLHINSLELGDSAVYFCASSQVTSLEAFFGQGTRLTVV.

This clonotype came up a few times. This CDR3 reads CASSPTRLGNGKTQYF. DNA of the CDR3: TGTGCCAGCAGCCCCACAAGACTAGGGAATGGAAAGACCCAGTACTTC. The rearrangement uses TRBV12-3 or TRBV12-4 and TRBJ2-5; TRBD2 might be the D (6 bases). V gave up 6 bases and J gave up 6 bases, with 23 bases separating them. The CDR3 runs 16 residues.

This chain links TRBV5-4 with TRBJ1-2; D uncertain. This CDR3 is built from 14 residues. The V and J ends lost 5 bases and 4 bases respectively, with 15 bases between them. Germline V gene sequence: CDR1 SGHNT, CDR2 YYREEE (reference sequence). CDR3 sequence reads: CASSSFGEGYGYTF. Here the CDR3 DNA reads TGTGCCAGCAGTTCCTTTGGGGAGGGCTATGGCTACACCTTC.

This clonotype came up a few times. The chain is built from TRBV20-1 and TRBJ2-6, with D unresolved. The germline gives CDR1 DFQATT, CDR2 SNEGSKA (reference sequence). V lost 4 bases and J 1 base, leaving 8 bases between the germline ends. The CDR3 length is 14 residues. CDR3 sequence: CSAKEQSGANVLTF. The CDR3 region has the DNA TGCAGTGCTAAGGAACAATCTGGGGCCAACGTCCTGACTTTC.

CDR3 region: CASSLGSAGPYSNQPQHF. CDR3 nucleotides: TGTGCCAGCAGTTTAGGATCGGCAGGGCCTTATAGCAATCAGCCCCAGCATTTT. The V call is TRBV12-3 or TRBV12-4, the J call TRBJ1-5; D might be TRBD1 (5 bases). V shed 1 base and J shed 0 bases, with 16 bases lying between them. CDR3 size: 18 residues.

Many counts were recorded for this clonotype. The CDR3 DNA reads TGCGCCAGCAGCTCTTCGAGCGGGGCGAACACCGGGGAGCTGTTTTTT. This sequence encodes CASSSSSGANTGELFF. The V and J genes are TRBV5-1 and TRBJ2-2, with 7 nucleotides matching TRBD2. The CDR3 loop spans 16 amino acids. Germline values: CDR1 SGHRS, CDR2 YFSETQ. Germline trimming cut 3 bases from V and 0 bases from J; bases unmatched to any gene: 5.

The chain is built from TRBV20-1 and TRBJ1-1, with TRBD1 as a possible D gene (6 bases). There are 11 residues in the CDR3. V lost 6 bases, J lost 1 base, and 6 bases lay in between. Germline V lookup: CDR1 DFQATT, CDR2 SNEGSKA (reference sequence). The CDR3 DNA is TGCAGTGCAGGGGGGAACACTGAAGCTTTCTTT. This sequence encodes CSAGGNTEAFF.

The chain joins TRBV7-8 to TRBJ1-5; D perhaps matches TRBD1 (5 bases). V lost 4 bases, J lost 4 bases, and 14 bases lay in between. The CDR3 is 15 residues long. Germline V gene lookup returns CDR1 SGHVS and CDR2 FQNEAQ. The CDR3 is CASSSLAGGNQPQHF. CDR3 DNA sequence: TGTGCCAGCAGCTCACTAGCCGGGGGGAATCAGCCCCAGCATTTT.

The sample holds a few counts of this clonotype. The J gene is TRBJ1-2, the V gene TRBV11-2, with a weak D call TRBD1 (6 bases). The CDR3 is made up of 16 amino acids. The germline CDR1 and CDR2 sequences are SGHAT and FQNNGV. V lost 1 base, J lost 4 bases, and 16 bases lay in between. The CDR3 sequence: CASSLGVSGGLYGYTF. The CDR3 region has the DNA TGTGCCAGCAGCTTAGGAGTCTCTGGGGGGCTCTATGGCTACACCTTC.

The DNA for the CDR3 is TGCAGTGCAAATCTAGCGGGAGGGGAGACCCAGTACTTC. Translated: CSANLAGGETQYF. The J gene is TRBJ2-5, the V gene TRBV20-1, with 12 bases fitting TRBD2. V lost 6 bases to trimming and J lost 5 bases; unmatched junction nucleotides: 4. Germline lookup yields CDR1 DFQATT and CDR2 SNEGSKA (reference sequence). The CDR3 has 13 residues.

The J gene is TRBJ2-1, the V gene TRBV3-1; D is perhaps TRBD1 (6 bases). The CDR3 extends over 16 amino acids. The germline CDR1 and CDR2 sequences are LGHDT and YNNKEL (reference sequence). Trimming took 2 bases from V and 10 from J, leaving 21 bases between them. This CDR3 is CASSQMVVEPQGEQFF. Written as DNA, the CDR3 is TGTGCCAGCAGCCAAATGGTAGTTGAGCCCCAGGGGGAGCAGTTCTTC.

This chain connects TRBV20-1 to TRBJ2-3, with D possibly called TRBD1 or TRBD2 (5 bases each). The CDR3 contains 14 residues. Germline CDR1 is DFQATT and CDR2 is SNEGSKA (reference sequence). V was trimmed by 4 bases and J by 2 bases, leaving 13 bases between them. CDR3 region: CSAITGLNTDTQYF. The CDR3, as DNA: TGCAGTGCTATCACAGGACTCAACACAGATACGCAGTATTTT.

The CDR3 nucleotides read TGCAGTGCTAGAGGAGCCCTATCCAACGAGCAGTACTTC. This encodes CSARGALSNEQYF. This chain joins TRBV20-1 and TRBJ2-7; no definite D call. The CDR3 is 13 amino acids. V lost 1 base, J lost 5 bases, and 12 bases lay in between. The germline V gene encodes CDR1 DFQATT and CDR2 SNEGSKA (reference sequence).